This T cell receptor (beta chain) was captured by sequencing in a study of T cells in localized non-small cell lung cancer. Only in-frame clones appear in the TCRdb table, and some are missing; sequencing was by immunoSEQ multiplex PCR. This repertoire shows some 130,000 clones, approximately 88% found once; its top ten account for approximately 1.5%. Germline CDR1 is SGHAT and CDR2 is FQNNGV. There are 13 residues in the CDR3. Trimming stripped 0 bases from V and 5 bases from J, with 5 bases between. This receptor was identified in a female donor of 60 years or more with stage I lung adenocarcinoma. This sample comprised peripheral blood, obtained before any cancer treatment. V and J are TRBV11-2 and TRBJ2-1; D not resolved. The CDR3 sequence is CASSLEDDNEQFF. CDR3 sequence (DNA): TGTGCCAGCAGCTTAGAGGATGACAATGAGCAGTTCTTC.